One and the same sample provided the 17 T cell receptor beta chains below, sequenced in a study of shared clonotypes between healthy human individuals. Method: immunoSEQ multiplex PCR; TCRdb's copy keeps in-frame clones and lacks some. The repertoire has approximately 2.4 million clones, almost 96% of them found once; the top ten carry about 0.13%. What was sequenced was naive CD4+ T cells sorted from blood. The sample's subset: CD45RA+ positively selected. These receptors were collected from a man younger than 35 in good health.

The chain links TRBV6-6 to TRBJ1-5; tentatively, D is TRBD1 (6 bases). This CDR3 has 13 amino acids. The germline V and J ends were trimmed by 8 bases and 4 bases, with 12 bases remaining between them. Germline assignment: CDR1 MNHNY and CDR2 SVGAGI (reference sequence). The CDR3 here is CASAVGGNQPQHF. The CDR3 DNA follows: TGTGCCAGCGCCGTAGGGGGTAATCAGCCCCAGCATTTT.

The CDR3 nucleotides read TGTGCCAGCAGCCCCGGGGGGGCGCGGACCGGGGAGCTGTTTTTT. It specifies CASSPGGARTGELFF. The chain links TRBV6-6 to TRBJ2-2; 8 positions agree with TRBD2. The CDR3 covers 15 residues. V lost 6 bases, J lost 5 bases, and 8 bases stayed unmatched. Germline loops: CDR1 MNHNY, CDR2 SVGAGI (reference sequence).

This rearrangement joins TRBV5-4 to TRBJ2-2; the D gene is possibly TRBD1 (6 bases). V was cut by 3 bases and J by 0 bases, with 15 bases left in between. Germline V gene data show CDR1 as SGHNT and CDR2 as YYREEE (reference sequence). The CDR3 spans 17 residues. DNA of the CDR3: TGTGCCAGCAGCTCGGACAGCTACGAGGCGAACACCGGGGAGCTGTTTTTT. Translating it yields CASSSDSYEANTGELFF. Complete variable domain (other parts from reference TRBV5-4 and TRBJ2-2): ETGVTQSPTHLIKTRGQQVTLRCSSQSGHNTVSWYQQALGQGPQFIFQYYREEENGRGNFPPRFSGLQFPNYSSELNVNALELDDSALYLCASSSDSYEANTGELFFGEGSRLTVL.

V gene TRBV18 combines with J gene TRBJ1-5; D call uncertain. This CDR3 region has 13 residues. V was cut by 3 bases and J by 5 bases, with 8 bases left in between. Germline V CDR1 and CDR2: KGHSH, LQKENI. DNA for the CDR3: TGTGCCAGCTCACCTAGGGCCTATCAGCCCCAGCATTTT. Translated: CASSPRAYQPQHF.

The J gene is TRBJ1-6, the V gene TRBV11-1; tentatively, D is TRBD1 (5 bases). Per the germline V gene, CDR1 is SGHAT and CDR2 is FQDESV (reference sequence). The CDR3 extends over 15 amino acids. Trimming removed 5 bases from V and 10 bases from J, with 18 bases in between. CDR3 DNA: TGTGCCAGCAGCCGCGGGAGGGGCGAAGGGTCACCCCTCCACTTT. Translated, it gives CASSRGRGEGSPLHF.

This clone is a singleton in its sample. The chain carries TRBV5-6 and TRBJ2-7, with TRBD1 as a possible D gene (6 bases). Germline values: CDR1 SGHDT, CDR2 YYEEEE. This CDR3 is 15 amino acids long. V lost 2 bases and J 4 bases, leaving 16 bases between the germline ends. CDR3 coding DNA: TGTGCCAGCAGCTTATGGGGGCAAATAGGATACGAGCAGTACTTC. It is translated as CASSLWGQIGYEQYF.

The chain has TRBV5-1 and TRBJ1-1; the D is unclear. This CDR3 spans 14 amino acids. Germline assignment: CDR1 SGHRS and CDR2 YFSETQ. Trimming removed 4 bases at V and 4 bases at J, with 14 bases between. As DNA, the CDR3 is TGCGCCAGCAGCGAGAGAGAGCCGAGCACTGAAGCTTTCTTT. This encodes CASSEREPSTEAFF.

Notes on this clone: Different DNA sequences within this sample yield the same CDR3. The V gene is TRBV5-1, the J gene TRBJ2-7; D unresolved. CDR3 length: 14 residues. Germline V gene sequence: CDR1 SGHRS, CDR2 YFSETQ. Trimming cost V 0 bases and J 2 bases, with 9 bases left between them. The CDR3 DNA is TGCGCCAGCAGCTTGGAAGGCAGTGCCTACGAGCAGTACTTC. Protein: CASSLEGSAYEQYF.

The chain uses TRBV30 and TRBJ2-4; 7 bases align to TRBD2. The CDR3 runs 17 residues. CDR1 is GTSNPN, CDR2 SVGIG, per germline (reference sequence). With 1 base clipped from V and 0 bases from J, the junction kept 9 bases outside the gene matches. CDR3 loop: CAWSGSGLSIAKNIQYF. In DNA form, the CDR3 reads TGTGCCTGGAGTGGGTCGGGACTATCTATAGCCAAAAACATTCAGTACTTC.

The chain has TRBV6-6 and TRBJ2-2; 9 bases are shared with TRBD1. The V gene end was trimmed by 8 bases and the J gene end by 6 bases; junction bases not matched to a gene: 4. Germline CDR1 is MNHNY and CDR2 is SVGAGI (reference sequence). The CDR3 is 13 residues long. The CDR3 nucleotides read TGTGCCAGCTCGACAGGGGGATCCGGGGAGCTGTTTTTT. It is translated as CASSTGGSGELFF.

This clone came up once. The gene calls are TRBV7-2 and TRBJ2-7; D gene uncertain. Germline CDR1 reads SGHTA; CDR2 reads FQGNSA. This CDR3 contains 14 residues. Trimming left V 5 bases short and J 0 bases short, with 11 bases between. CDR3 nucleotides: TGTGCCAGCAGCCCCGAGATCCCCTCCTACGAGCAGTACTTC. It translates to CASSPEIPSYEQYF.

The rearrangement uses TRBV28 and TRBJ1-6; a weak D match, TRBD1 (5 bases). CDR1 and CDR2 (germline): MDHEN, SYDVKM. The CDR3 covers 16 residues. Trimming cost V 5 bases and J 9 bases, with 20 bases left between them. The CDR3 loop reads CASSPGQIVLISPLHF. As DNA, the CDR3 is TGTGCCAGCAGTCCCGGACAAATAGTCCTTATTTCACCCCTCCACTTT.

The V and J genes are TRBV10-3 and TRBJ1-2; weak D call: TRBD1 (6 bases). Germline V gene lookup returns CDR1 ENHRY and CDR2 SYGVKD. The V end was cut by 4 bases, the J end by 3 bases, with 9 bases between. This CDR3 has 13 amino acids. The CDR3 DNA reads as TGTGCCATCAGTGGGACAGCCGACTATGGCTACACCTTC. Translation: CAISGTADYGYTF.

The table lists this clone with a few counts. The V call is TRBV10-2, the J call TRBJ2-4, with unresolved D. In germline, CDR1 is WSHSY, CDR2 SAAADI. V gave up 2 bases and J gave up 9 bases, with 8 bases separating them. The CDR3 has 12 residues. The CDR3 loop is CASSEIRFIQYF. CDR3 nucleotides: TGCGCCAGCAGTGAGATTAGGTTCATTCAGTACTTC.

The CDR3 coding sequence is TGCAGCGTTGACCCTAGCGGGAGAGGGGATACGCAGTATTTT. Amino acid sequence: CSVDPSGRGDTQYF. This chain links TRBV29-1 with TRBJ2-3, with 10 bases aligning to TRBD2. With 3 bases clipped from V and 6 bases from J, the junction kept 6 bases outside the gene matches. The CDR3 length is 14 residues. CDR1 is SQVTM, CDR2 ANQGSEA, per germline.

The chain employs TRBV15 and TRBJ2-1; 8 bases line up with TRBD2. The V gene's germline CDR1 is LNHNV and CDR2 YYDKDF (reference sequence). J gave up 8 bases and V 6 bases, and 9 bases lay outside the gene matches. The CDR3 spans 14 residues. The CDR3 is CATRDSGTQYEQFF. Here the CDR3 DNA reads TGTGCCACCAGAGATAGCGGGACACAATATGAGCAGTTCTTC.

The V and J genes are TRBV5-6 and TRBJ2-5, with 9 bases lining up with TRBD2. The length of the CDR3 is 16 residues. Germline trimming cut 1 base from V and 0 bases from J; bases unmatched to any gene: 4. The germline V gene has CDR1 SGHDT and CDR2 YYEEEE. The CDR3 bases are TGTGCCAGCAGCTTGAGAAGGACTAGCGACCAAGAGACCCAGTACTTC. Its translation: CASSLRRTSDQETQYF.